This is a list of T cell receptor beta chains from one sample in a study of T cell responses to AZD1222 COVID-19 vaccine. The method was immunoSEQ multiplex PCR; TCRdb's version includes in-frame clones alone and lacks a portion of them. The sample contains about 140,000 clones, 88% of which appear only once. The sample in question was peripheral blood, obtained 28 days after the second dose of the MenACWY control vaccine. The receptors were gathered from an adult who received the MenACWY meningococcal vaccine as a control. The CDR3 runs from the conserved cysteine through the conserved F or W. The D gene is left open where the match is weak. A row's size may be missing; if present it is once, few, many or a size class.

D gene	V gene	J gene	clone size	CDR3 DNA	CDR3 protein
TRBD1	TRBV5-4	TRBJ2-1	.	TGTGCCAGCAGTGAAAGACAGGGCCCTACCTACAATGAGCAGTTCTTC	CASSERQGPTYNEQFF
.	TRBV7-8	TRBJ2-1	once	TGTGCCAGCAGCCCACTTAGAAATGAGCAGTTCTTC	CASSPLRNEQFF
.	TRBV30	TRBJ1-2	few	TGTGCCGGACAGCTCTGGGGCCCGTTAGTGTACACCTTC	CAGQLWGPLVYTF
TRBD2	TRBV10-3	TRBJ2-5	.	TGTGCCATCAGGACTAGCGGACCCCAAGAGACCCAGTACTTC	CAIRTSGPQETQYF
.	TRBV5-6	TRBJ2-5	.	TGTGCCAGCAGCTTGGAAAAGGCCGCCGGAGAGACCCAGTACTTC	CASSLEKAAGETQYF
TRBD2	TRBV7-8	TRBJ2-7	once	TGTGCCAGCAGCCCCGGGGAGCGGGATTACGAGCAGTACTTC	CASSPGERDYEQYF
.	TRBV6-5	TRBJ1-5	.	TGTGCCAGCAGTTTCCAGGGAAATCAGCCCCAGCATTTT	CASSFQGNQPQHF
TRBD1	TRBV7-3	TRBJ2-1	.	TGTGCCAGCAGCCGGACAGGGGGCTTGGGTGAGCAGTTCTTC	CASSRTGGLGEQFF
.	TRBV11-3	TRBJ1-6	few	TGTGCCAGCAGCTTGAATCGGGGTTCACCCCTCCACTTT	CASSLNRGSPLHF
.	TRBV11-3	TRBJ2-7	.	TGTGCCAGCAGCTTAGAAGGGACCGAGCAGTACTTC	CASSLEGTEQYF
.	TRBV3-1/TRBV3-2	TRBJ2-3	.	TGTGCCAGCAGCCAAGATAGAGGGGATACGCAGTATTTT	CASSQDRGDTQYF
.	TRBV12-5	TRBJ1-1	.	TGTGCTAGTGGTTTGGTACTCGGGAGGGGCGCTTTCTTT	CASGLVLGRGAFF
.	TRBV27	TRBJ1-5	.	TGTGCCAGCAGCCCCTTGGGGGAGGGCAATCAGCCCCAGCATTTT	CASSPLGEGNQPQHF
TRBD2	TRBV18	TRBJ2-1	.	TGTGCCAGCTCACGAGATAGCGGGGGTGAGCAGTTCTTC	CASSRDSGGEQFF
TRBD1	TRBV4-3	TRBJ2-3	few	TGCGCCAGCAGCCAAACAGGGGGCTCAGATACGCAGTATTTT	CASSQTGGSDTQYF
.	TRBV5-1	TRBJ2-1	.	TGCGCCAGCAGCGAAGCGGATGAGCAGTTCTTC	CASSEADEQFF
.	TRBV5-4	TRBJ1-3	.	TGTGCCAGCAGCTTCGGGAAACGTGGAAACACCATATATTTT	CASSFGKRGNTIYF
.	TRBV30	TRBJ2-7	.	TGTGCCTGGAAGGAGGGGATCTACGAGCAGTACTTC	CAWKEGIYEQYF
TRBD2	TRBV9	TRBJ2-1	.	TGTGCCAGCAGCGTCGTAGCGGGAGCGATCAATGAGCAGTTCTTC	CASSVVAGAINEQFF
TRBD1	TRBV4-3	TRBJ1-2	.	TGCGCCAGCAGCCAAGAGTTGGGACAGGGGAACTATGGCTACACCTTC	CASSQELGQGNYGYTF
TRBD1	TRBV4-1	TRBJ1-3	.	TGCGCCAGCAGTCAACCCCGGGACAGGGATAGCTCTGGAAACACCATATATTTT	CASSQPRDRDSSGNTIYF
.	TRBV7-8	TRBJ1-3	.	TGTGCCAGCAGCTTATTAGGGTACGGAAACACCATATATTTT	CASSLLGYGNTIYF
TRBD1	TRBV28	TRBJ2-1	.	TGTGCCAGCAGTCCGGGACAGGGATATGAGCAGTTCTTC	CASSPGQGYEQFF
.	TRBV12-3/TRBV12-4	TRBJ2-1	.	TGTGCCAGCAGTTTGGAGGACACACCGTTCTTC	CASSLEDTPFF
TRBD2	TRBV30	TRBJ2-1	.	TGTGCCCGACGGACTAGCGGGGGGAATGAGCAGTTCTTC	CARRTSGGNEQFF
TRBD1	TRBV5-6	TRBJ2-5	.	TGTGCCAGCAAAGGGGGCGCGGAGACCCAGTACTTC	CASKGGAETQYF
TRBD1	TRBV4-1	TRBJ1-6	.	TGCGCCAGCAGCCAAGATAACCGCAGGGGGCAGAATTCACCCCTCCACTTT	CASSQDNRRGQNSPLHF
.	TRBV19	TRBJ1-4	once	TGTGCCAGTAGTATGTCGAGAGCGGATAAACTGTTTTTT	CASSMSRADKLFF
.	TRBV9	TRBJ1-4	.	TGTGCCAGCAGCCCAGGACATGTTAATGAAAAACTGTTTTTT	CASSPGHVNEKLFF
.	TRBV20-1	TRBJ1-6	.	TGCAGTGCTAGTTCCGGGGCGAGCTCCTATAATTCACCCCTCCACTTT	CSASSGASSYNSPLHF
.	TRBV30	TRBJ2-1	once	TGTGCCTGGAGTGAACCGGTAGCGAAGCACTACAATGAGCAGTTCTTC	CAWSEPVAKHYNEQFF
.	TRBV24-1	TRBJ2-7	.	TGTGCCACCAGTGACGTCGACAGCTACGAGCAGTACTTC	CATSDVDSYEQYF
TRBD1	TRBV18	TRBJ2-7	.	TGTGCCAGCTCACCAGGACAGGGTCGAGTGGGCTCCTACGAGCAGTACTTC	CASSPGQGRVGSYEQYF
.	TRBV7-9	TRBJ1-5	.	TGTGCCAGCAGCTACGGGACGGTCAATCAGCCCCAGCATTTT	CASSYGTVNQPQHF
.	TRBV7-9	TRBJ2-7	.	TGTGCCAGCAGCTTAGGGTCAGGATCCTACGAGCAGTACTTC	CASSLGSGSYEQYF
TRBD1	TRBV4-1	TRBJ1-6	.	TGCGCCAGCAGCCAACAAACTGGGGACAGGGTCGTCTTAAATTCACCCCTCCACTTT	CASSQQTGDRVVLNSPLHF
.	TRBV28	TRBJ1-3	.	TGTGCCACCGGAGAGCTCTTATTCCCTGGAAACACCATATATTTT	CATGELLFPGNTIYF
TRBD1	TRBV4-1	TRBJ2-1	once	TGCGCCAGCAGCCAAGGACAGGGAAGGAATGAGCAGTTCTTC	CASSQGQGRNEQFF
TRBD1	TRBV7-9	TRBJ1-2	.	TGTGCCAGCAGCCCAGGGGGGCTCTATGGCTACACCTTC	CASSPGGLYGYTF
.	TRBV21-1	TRBJ1-6	.	TGTGCCAGCAGCAGGGGACAGGGGCGAGGTGGTAATTCACCCCTCCACTTT	CASSRGQGRGGNSPLHF
.	TRBV5-6	TRBJ2-6	.	TGTGCCAGCAGCTTCAAGATGGGCTCTGGGGCCAACGTCCTGACTTTC	CASSFKMGSGANVLTF
.	TRBV5-1	TRBJ2-2	once	TGCGCCAGCAGCTTGGGAGGGACGGACCTGAACACCGGGGAGCTGTTTTTT	CASSLGGTDLNTGELFF
.	TRBV6-5	TRBJ1-1	.	TGTGCCAGCAGTCAACGAAGTAGCGCGACCACTGAAGCTTTCTTT	CASSQRSSATTEAFF
TRBD1	TRBV7-2	TRBJ1-1	.	TGTGCCAGCAGCTTACGGACAGGGCGGAACACTGAAGCTTTCTTT	CASSLRTGRNTEAFF
.	TRBV19	TRBJ1-5	.	TGTGCCAGTAGAACCGGGGCCCGCTCGGGCAATCAGCCCCAGCATTTT	CASRTGARSGNQPQHF
TRBD1	TRBV7-2	TRBJ1-4	.	TGTGCCAGCAGCTTAGGAGCAGGGGGAGGAGAAAAACTGTTTTTT	CASSLGAGGGEKLFF
.	TRBV24-1	TRBJ2-1	.	TGTGCCACCAGTGATGGCCCCCGGCCAGATTTCAATGAGCAGTTCTTC	CATSDGPRPDFNEQFF
.	TRBV5-1	TRBJ2-5	.	TGCGCCAGCAGCTTCGGCCCCCGAGGCGGGTTCCAAGAGACCCAGTACTTC	CASSFGPRGGFQETQYF
.	TRBV7-2	TRBJ1-6	.	TGTGCCAGCAGCTTCGGTGAAGAAGGGTTTAATTCACCCCTCCACTTT	CASSFGEEGFNSPLHF
TRBD1	TRBV7-6	TRBJ1-2	.	TGTGCCAGCAGCTTAGTTAACAGGGGACCTAACTATGGCTACACCTTC	CASSLVNRGPNYGYTF
TRBD2	TRBV7-3	TRBJ2-1	.	TGTGCCAGCAGTACTAGCGGGGCGTACAATGAGCAGTTCTTC	CASSTSGAYNEQFF
TRBD1	TRBV28	TRBJ1-5	.	TGTGCCAGCAGTTTTGACAGGGGGCAGGGCAATCAGCCCCAGCATTTT	CASSFDRGQGNQPQHF
.	TRBV12-2	TRBJ1-3	.	TGTGCAAGTCGCTTAGGAACAGGGTATTATGGAAACACCATATATTTT	CASRLGTGYYGNTIYF
.	TRBV2	TRBJ1-1	.	TGTGCCAGCTCCCCGTTGAACACTGAAGCTTTCTTT	CASSPLNTEAFF